These 9 T cell receptor beta chains were all obtained from the same sample, sequenced in a study of blood T cell repertoires in COVID-19. The table came from immunoSEQ multiplex PCR; TCRdb's copy has only in-frame clones and leaves some out. The top ten clones hold approximately 1.6% of a sample with approximately 210,000 clones, 88% of them seen once. Specimen: peripheral blood. These TCRs come from a man aged 65 to 79 with acute or convalescent COVID-19.

The chain links TRBV6-5 to TRBJ1-1, with TRBD1 matching over 8 bases. There are 15 residues in the CDR3. Losses at the gene ends were 4 bases for V and 5 bases for J; bases not matched to a gene: 9. CDR1 is MNHEY, CDR2 SVGAGI, per germline. CDR3 loop: CASSSLTGGKTEAFF. CDR3 sequence (DNA): TGTGCCAGCAGTTCCCTTACAGGGGGAAAAACTGAAGCTTTCTTT.

The V gene is TRBV15, the J gene TRBJ1-1; 7 positions match TRBD1. V lost 3 bases and J lost 0; bases outside the gene matches: 7. This CDR3 has 16 amino acids. Germline loops: CDR1 LNHNV, CDR2 YYDKDF (reference sequence). The CDR3 DNA follows: TGTGCCACCAGCAGTGTAAGTACAGGGGTGAACACTGAAGCTTTCTTT. Amino acids: CATSSVSTGVNTEAFF.

The chain has TRBV5-1 and TRBJ1-5; tentatively, D is TRBD1 (5 bases). The CDR3 contains 13 residues. CDR1 is SGHRS, CDR2 YFSETQ, per germline. Trimming stripped 3 bases from V and 4 bases from J, with 8 bases between. DNA of the CDR3: TGCGCCAGCAGCTGGGGGGGTAATCAGCCCCAGCATTTT. Encoded protein: CASSWGGNQPQHF.

The chain uses TRBV7-2 and TRBJ2-1; 10 bases map to TRBD2. Unmatched junction bases numbered 7, after V lost 1 base and J lost 10 bases. CDR3 length: 15 residues. CDR1 and CDR2 (germline): SGHTA, FQGNSA. Written as DNA, the CDR3 is TGTGCCAGCAGCTTAGGAGCGGGAGGGCCTTGGGAGCAGTTCTTC. Protein: CASSLGAGGPWEQFF.

The chain has TRBV19 and TRBJ1-5; D ambiguous. This CDR3 contains 12 residues. CDR1 and CDR2 (germline): LNHDA, SQIVND (reference sequence). Trimming shortened V by 9 bases and J by 6 bases, and 12 bases separated the two germline ends. The CDR3 reads CASERRGQPQHF. The CDR3 nucleotides are TGTGCCAGCGAAAGACGGGGTCAGCCCCAGCATTTT.

The rearrangement links TRBV5-3 to TRBJ2-7, with a weak D call TRBD2 (5 bases). TRBV5-3 has ORF status, its function being uncertain. The CDR3 sequence is 14 residues long. The V end lost 4 bases, the J end lost 2 bases, and 13 bases lay between the germline ends. CDR3 coding DNA: TGTGCCAGAAGCCCTTGCGGGTTTCCCTACGAGCAGTACTTC. Translated, it gives CARSPCGFPYEQYF.

The genes are TRBV5-5 and TRBJ1-1; D gene uncertain. Trimming removed 3 bases from V and 0 bases from J, with 9 bases in between. The CDR3 is made up of 14 amino acids. The germline V gene encodes CDR1 SGHKS and CDR2 YYEKEE (reference sequence). Here the CDR3 reads CASSSQFLNTEAFF. In nucleotides, the CDR3 is TGTGCCAGCAGCTCCCAATTTCTGAACACTGAAGCTTTCTTT.

This clone has only one observation. The chain links TRBV6-5 to TRBJ1-5; 8 bases align to TRBD1. From germline, CDR1 is MNHEY and CDR2 SVGAGI. V lost 11 bases and J lost 6; bases outside the gene matches: 9. This CDR3 comprises 13 residues. CDR3 in DNA: TGTGCCTCCGGACAGGGAATGCGTCAGCCCCAGCATTTT. Translation gives CASGQGMRQPQHF.

The chain employs TRBV20-1 and TRBJ2-7, with a possible D match to TRBD2 (6 bases). The CDR3 runs 13 residues. Germline CDR1 reads DFQATT; CDR2 reads SNEGSKA (reference sequence). V lost 3 bases and J 0 bases, leaving 9 bases between the germline ends. CDR3 in amino acids: CSASSGSSYEQYF. In nucleotides, the CDR3 is TGCAGTGCTAGTTCCGGGAGCTCCTACGAGCAGTACTTC.